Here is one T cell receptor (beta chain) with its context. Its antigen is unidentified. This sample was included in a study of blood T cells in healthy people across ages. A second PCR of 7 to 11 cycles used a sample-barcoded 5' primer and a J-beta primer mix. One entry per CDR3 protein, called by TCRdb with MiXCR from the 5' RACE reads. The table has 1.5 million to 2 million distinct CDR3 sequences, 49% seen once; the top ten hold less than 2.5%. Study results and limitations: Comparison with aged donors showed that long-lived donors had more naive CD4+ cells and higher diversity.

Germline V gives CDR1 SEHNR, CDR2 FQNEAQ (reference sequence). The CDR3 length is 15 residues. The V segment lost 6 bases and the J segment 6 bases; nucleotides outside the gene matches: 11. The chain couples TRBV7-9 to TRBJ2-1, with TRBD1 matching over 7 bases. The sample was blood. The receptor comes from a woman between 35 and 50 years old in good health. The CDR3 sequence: CASSPPTGLPNEQFF. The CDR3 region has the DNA TGTGCCAGCAGTCCTCCGACAGGGTTGCCCAATGAGCAGTTCTTC.